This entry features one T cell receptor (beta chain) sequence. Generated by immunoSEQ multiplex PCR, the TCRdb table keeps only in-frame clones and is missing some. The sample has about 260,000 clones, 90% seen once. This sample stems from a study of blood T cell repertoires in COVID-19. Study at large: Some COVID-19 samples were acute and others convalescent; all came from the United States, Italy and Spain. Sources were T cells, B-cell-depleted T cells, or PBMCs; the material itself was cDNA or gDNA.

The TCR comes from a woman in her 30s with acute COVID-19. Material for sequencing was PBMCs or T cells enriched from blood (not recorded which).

Here the CDR3 DNA reads TGTGCCTGGAGTGTACGCGGGCAAACTTACAATGAGCAGTTCTTC. Its translation is CAWSVRGQTYNEQFF. V usage is TRBV30 and J usage is TRBJ2-1; a possible D gene is TRBD2 (5 bases). CDR3 size: 15 residues. Trimming stripped 0 bases from V and 4 bases from J, with 13 bases between. Germline V gene lookup returns CDR1 GTSNPN and CDR2 SVGIG (reference sequence).